This TCR beta chain was observed in a study of cytomegalovirus exposure and HLA in healthy donors. Germline V gives CDR1 MNHNY, CDR2 SVGAGI (reference sequence). This CDR3 contains 13 residues. Trimming removed 8 bases from V and 7 bases from J, with 17 bases in between. Use of 60 Vbeta and 13 Jbeta primers characterized the PCR. Generated by immunoSEQ multiplex PCR, the TCRdb table keeps only in-frame clones and is missing some. The sample holds 100,000 or so clones, more than 80% seen once. Comment on this clone: What it binds is unknown.

Study observations and caveats: In a later analysis, HLA-associated TCR beta chains were more clonally expanded than equally common others.

The gene calls are TRBV6-6 and TRBJ1-1; D is ambiguous. This clonotype was sampled from a young man in good health and CMV-seronegative. Sequenced sample: PBMCs. CDR3 coding DNA: TGTGCCAGCTCCCAGGTCGTCCTCGGTGAAGCTTTCTTT. Protein product: CASSQVVLGEAFF.